These 8 T cell receptor beta chains originate from one sample sequenced in a study of response to subunit inactivated influenza vaccine (dated by TCRdb to the late 2010s). The method was RT-PCR. TCRdb lists the instrument as Illumina HiSeq 2500. TCRdb reworked the public reads: Q25 trimming with fastp, MiXCR clone assembly, productive beta chains retained. All rows with the same CDR3 protein become a single entry with the most common DNA and genes. The sample includes a few hundred thousand distinct CDR3 sequences, with roughly a fifth observed a single time. Of the sample, about 10% falls within the top ten clones. The material sequenced was PBMCs from blood, taken less than 22 months after vaccination. The receptors come from a man between 50 and 75 years old who received an inactivated influenza vaccine. Donor details come from another sample of the same person, matched by shared clones.

This clonotype was recorded at least ten times. For the CDR3, the DNA is TGTGCCAGCAGTTACCTGGACGGACCCTACGAGCAGTACTTC. Translated, it gives CASSYLDGPYEQYF. The V call is TRBV6-5, the J call TRBJ2-7; D unresolved. Trimming removed 2 bases at V and 2 bases at J, with 10 bases between. Germline values: CDR1 MNHEY, CDR2 SVGAGI. The CDR3 extends over 14 amino acids.

This clonotype was counted many times. The gene calls are TRBV7-9 and TRBJ1-2; D not resolved. V was clipped by 3 bases and J by 5 bases, with 10 bases between them. The CDR3 is made up of 13 amino acids. Germline V gene sequence: CDR1 SEHNR, CDR2 FQNEAQ (reference sequence). The CDR3 is CASSLAGGYGYTF. DNA for the CDR3: TGTGCCAGCAGCTTGGCCGGCGGTTATGGCTACACCTTC. Together with reference TRBV7-9 and TRBJ1-2, the CDR3 gives the full variable domain: DTGVSQNPRHKITKRGQNVTFRCDPISEHNRLYWYRQTLGQGPEFLTYFQNEAQLEKSRLLSDRFSAERPKGSFSTLEIQRTEQGDSAMYLCASSLAGGYGYTFGSGTRLTVV.

This clonotype was recorded many times. The gene calls are TRBV7-2 and TRBJ1-2; D not certain. V was cut by 0 bases and J by 4 bases, with 12 bases left in between. The CDR3 is made up of 15 amino acids. Germline V gene data show CDR1 as SGHTA and CDR2 as FQGNSA. This CDR3 reads CASSLAISTGYGYTF. In nucleotides, the CDR3 is TGTGCCAGCAGCTTAGCGATCTCGACGGGCTATGGCTACACCTTC.

This clonotype has only a few counts. The chain carries TRBV4-1 and TRBJ2-4; D unclear. The V gene lost 1 base and the J gene lost 3 bases, with 13 bases spanning the gap. Germline V gives CDR1 MGHRA, CDR2 YSYEKL. The CDR3 is made up of 16 amino acids. The CDR3 DNA reads as TGCGCCAGCAGCCAAGGACCGGCCTCGGGCAAAAACATTCAGTACTTC. Protein: CASSQGPASGKNIQYF.

This clonotype was counted a few times. V usage is TRBV27 and J usage is TRBJ2-7; D possibly corresponds to TRBD2 (5 bases). The CDR3 extends over 13 amino acids. The germline V gene encodes CDR1 MNHEY and CDR2 SMNVEV (reference sequence). Trimming removed 9 bases from V and 2 bases from J, with 14 bases in between. The CDR3 sequence: CARELGGPYEQYF. In nucleotides, the CDR3 is TGTGCCAGGGAACTCGGAGGACCCTACGAGCAGTACTTC.

In this sample, this clonotype turned up a few times. The J gene is TRBJ2-7, the V gene TRBV7-6, with TRBD1 as a possible D gene (6 bases). Germline-derived CDR1 and CDR2 are SGHVS and FNYEAQ. V was trimmed by 4 bases and J by 10 bases, leaving 17 bases between them. The CDR3 contains 13 residues. In DNA form, the CDR3 reads TGTGCCAGCAGCTCAAAAATGACAGGTCTTCAGTACTTC. It is translated as CASSSKMTGLQYF.

The genes are TRBV28 and TRBJ2-3; 7 bases map to TRBD2. Per germline, CDR1 MDHEN and CDR2 SYDVKM. The CDR3 spans 21 residues. Trimming cost V 5 bases and J 2 bases; bases outside gene matches: 25. Written as DNA, the CDR3 is TGTGCCAGCAGTACGTTCCTGCTGTATTCGTCTAGCGGCCGTCTCACAGATACGCAGTATTTT. Translating gives CASSTFLLYSSSGRLTDTQYF. Full variable domain (missing parts from reference TRBV28 and TRBJ2-3): DVKVTQSSRYLVKRTGEKVFLECVQDMDHENMFWYRQDPGLGLRLIYFSYDVKMKEKGDIPEGYSVSREKKERFSLILESASTNQTSMYLCASSTFLLYSSSGRLTDTQYFGPGTRLTVL.

This clonotype was counted many times. The genes are TRBV6-4 and TRBJ2-1, with D unclear. Trimming removed 2 bases from V and 7 bases from J, with 9 bases in between. The germline V gene encodes CDR1 MRHNA and CDR2 SNTAGT. This CDR3 comprises 13 residues. CDR3 nucleotide sequence: TGTGCCAGCAGTGACGAGGAGTGGAATGAGCAGTTCTTC. It codes for CASSDEEWNEQFF.